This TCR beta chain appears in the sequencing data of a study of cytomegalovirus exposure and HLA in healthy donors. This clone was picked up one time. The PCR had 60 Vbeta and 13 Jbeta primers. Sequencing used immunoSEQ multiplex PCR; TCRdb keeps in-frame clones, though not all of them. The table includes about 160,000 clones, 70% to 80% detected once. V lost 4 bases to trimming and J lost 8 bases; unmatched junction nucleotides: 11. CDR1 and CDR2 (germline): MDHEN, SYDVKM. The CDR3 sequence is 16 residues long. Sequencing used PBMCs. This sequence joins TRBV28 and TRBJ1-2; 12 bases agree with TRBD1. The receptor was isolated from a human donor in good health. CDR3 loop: CASSSPGQGAGYGYTF. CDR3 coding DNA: TGTGCCAGCAGTTCTCCGGGACAGGGGGCGGGATACGGCTACACCTTC.